This T cell receptor (beta chain) was sequenced for a study of shared clonotypes between healthy human individuals. All participating donors were Caucasian adults from Nashville, Tennessee. This clone was counted between two and nine times. Repertoires were generated with immunoSEQ multiplex PCR, while TCRdb's copy carries only in-frame clones and drops some. The data contain some 1 million clones, roughly 80% of them singletons. This CDR3 has 15 amino acids. Sample: memory CD4+ T cells sorted from blood. The subset: CD45RA-negative fraction. The chain joins TRBV21-1 to TRBJ1-6. TRBV21-1 is a documented pseudogene. The clonotype originates from a man aged 18 to 29 in good health. CDR3 DNA sequence: TGTGCCAGTAAGACGGCAAGCTCCTATAATTCACCCCTCCACTTT. It translates to CASKTASSYNSPLHF.